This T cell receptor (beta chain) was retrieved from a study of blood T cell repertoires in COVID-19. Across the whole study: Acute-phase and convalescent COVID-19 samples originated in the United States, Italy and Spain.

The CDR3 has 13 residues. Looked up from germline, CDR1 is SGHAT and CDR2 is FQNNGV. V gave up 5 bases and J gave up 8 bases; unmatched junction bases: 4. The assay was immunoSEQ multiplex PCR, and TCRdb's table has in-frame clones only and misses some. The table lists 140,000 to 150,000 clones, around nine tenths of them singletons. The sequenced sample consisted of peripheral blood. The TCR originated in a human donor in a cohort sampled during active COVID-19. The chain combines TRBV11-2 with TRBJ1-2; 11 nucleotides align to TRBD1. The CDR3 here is CASSPDRGQGYTF. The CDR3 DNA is TGTGCCAGCAGCCCGGACAGGGGGCAGGGCTACACCTTC.